This T cell receptor (beta chain) was sequenced during a study of OX40 agonist ivuxolimab in advanced cancers. Study-wide background: Under the entry rules, prior anti-PD-1, anti-PD-L1 or anti-CTLA-4 therapy was allowed, and more than 35% had some. Study-wide results and limits: Fewer expanded clones were found on average in CD4+ than in CD8+ T cells. Circulating CD4+ and CD8+ T cells showed clonal expansion by week 6 at 0.1 to 3.0 mg/kg.

Remarks on this clone: The antigen is undetermined.

The sampling schedule covered blood at baseline, cycle 4 day 1, and cycle 7 day 1. Method: immunoSEQ multiplex PCR; TCRdb's copy keeps in-frame clones and lacks some. The sample includes about 79,000 clones, around 94% of them seen just once. The CDR3 totals 16 residues. V lost 0 bases to trimming and J lost 2 bases, with 11 bases between them. The germline gives CDR1 SGHDN, CDR2 FVKESK. This clonotype originated in an adult with an advanced solid tumor such as melanoma, head and neck, liver or kidney cancer. The sample consisted of CD4+ or CD8+ T cells sorted from blood, taken in a trial of the OX40 agonist ivuxolimab. V and J are TRBV14 and TRBJ2-1; possibly TRBD2 for D (6 bases). The CDR3 sequence is CASSQDMGGTYNEQFF. CDR3 in DNA: TGTGCCAGCAGCCAAGATATGGGGGGTACCTACAATGAGCAGTTCTTC.